This TCR beta chain was sequenced during a study of CD8 T cells in ankylosing spondylitis. Study-wide points: There was reportedly significant enrichment of clones that were disease-linked in matched ankylosing spondylitis synovial fluid. It appeared that ankylosing spondylitis blood was characterized by a TCR beta motif of about 8 highly homologous variants.

This clonotype has only a few counts. Its antigen remains unknown. It was by quantitative 5'-RACE with molecular barcodes that TCR beta libraries were made. MiXCR, run by TCRdb on the 5' RACE reads, gives a single entry per CDR3 protein. The repertoire consists of a few hundred thousand distinct CDR3 sequences, with over 15% occurring once and the leading ten covering less than 35%. The CDR3 length is 16 residues. The junction had 13 bases not matched to a gene; V was cut back by 4 bases and J by 5 bases. Germline V lookup: CDR1 MGHRA, CDR2 YSYEKL. The TCR was taken from a male donor with ankylosing spondylitis or in good health (not recorded which). The genes are TRBV4-1 and TRBJ1-1; 7 nucleotides align to TRBD1. Sequenced input: blood, either unsorted or a sorted T cell fraction (not recorded which). The CDR3 reads CASSPPATGRGTEAFF. DNA of the CDR3: TGCGCCAGCAGCCCACCCGCGACAGGGCGGGGGACTGAAGCTTTCTTT.